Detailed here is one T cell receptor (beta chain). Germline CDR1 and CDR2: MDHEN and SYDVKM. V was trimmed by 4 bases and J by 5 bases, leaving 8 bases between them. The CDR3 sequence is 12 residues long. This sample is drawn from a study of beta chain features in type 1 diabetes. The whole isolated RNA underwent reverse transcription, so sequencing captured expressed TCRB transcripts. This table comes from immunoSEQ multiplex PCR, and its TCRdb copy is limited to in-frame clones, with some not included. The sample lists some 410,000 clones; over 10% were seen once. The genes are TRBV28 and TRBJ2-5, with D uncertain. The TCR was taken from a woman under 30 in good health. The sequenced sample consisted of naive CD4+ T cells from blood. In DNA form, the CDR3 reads TGTGCCAGCAGTTCGACGGTGGAGACCCAGTACTTC. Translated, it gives CASSSTVETQYF.